The 4 T cell receptor beta chains below were found in one sample sequenced in a study of control samples from healthy donors and cancer patients. The repertoire was sequenced with immunoSEQ multiplex PCR; TCRdb's copy has only in-frame clones and lacks some. The sample lists 100,000 to 150,000 clones; around 90% were seen once. Sequenced: blood. The receptors come from a man aged 18 to 29 in good health.

V usage is TRBV7-2 and J usage is TRBJ2-1, with D unclear. V dropped 5 bases and J dropped 5 bases, with 16 bases sitting between them. Germline V gives CDR1 SGHTA, CDR2 FQGNSA. CDR3 size: 15 residues. The CDR3 reads CASSRVAIRDNEQFF. As DNA, the CDR3 is TGTGCCAGCAGCCGGGTGGCGATTCGGGACAATGAGCAGTTCTTC. Combining the CDR3 with reference TRBV7-2 and TRBJ2-1 gives the whole variable domain GAGVSQSPSNKVTEKGKDVELRCDPISGHTALYWYRQSLGQGLEFLIYFQGNSAPDKSGLPSDRFSAERTGGSVSTLTIQRTQQEDSAVYLCASSRVAIRDNEQFFGPGTRLTVL.

The count of this clone is one. J is TRBJ2-7 and V is TRBV7-8; 8 nucleotides agree with TRBD2. With V trimmed by 4 bases and J by 3 bases, 14 bases remained unmatched. CDR1 is SGHVS, CDR2 FQNEAQ, per germline. The CDR3 has 17 residues. In DNA, the CDR3 is TGTGCCAGCAGCTCCCCCTCGACTAGCGTTTCCAACTACGAGCAGTACTTC. Its translation: CASSSPSTSVSNYEQYF.

The table lists this clone with a few counts. V is TRBV5-5 and J is TRBJ1-5, with D uncertain. The germline CDR1 and CDR2 sequences are SGHKS and YYEKEE (reference sequence). This CDR3 is built from 17 residues. The ends were cut back, 1 base at V and 0 bases at J, with 14 bases in the middle. CDR3 residues: CASSLFPILYSNQPQHF. CDR3 in DNA: TGTGCCAGCAGCTTGTTCCCCATCTTATATAGCAATCAGCCCCAGCATTTT.

This sequence joins TRBV29-1 and TRBJ1-1; D remains ambiguous. The V end lost 7 bases, the J end lost 5 bases, and 14 bases lay between the germline ends. Per germline, CDR1 SQVTM and CDR2 ANQGSEA. The CDR3 totals 12 residues. CDR3 residues: CSGWTEVTEAFF. CDR3 sequence (DNA): TGCAGCGGATGGACGGAGGTAACTGAAGCTTTCTTT.